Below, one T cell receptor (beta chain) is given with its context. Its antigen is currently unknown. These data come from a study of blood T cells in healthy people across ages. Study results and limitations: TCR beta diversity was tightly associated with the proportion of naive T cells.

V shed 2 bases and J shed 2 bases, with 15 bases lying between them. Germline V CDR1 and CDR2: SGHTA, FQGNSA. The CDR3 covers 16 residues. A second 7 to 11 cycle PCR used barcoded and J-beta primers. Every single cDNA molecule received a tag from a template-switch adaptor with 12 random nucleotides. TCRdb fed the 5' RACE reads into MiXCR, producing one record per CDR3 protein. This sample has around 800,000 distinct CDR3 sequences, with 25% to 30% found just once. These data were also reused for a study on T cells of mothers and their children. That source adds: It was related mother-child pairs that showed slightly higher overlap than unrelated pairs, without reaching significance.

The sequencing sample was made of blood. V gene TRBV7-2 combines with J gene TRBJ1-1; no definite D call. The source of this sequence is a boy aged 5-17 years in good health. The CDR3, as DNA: TGTACCAGCAGCTTAACCCCCGCAGGCTTTAACACTGAAGCTTTCTTT. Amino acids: CTSSLTPAGFNTEAFF. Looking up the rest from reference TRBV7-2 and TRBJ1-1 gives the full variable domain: GAGVSQSPSNKVTEKGKDVELRCDPISGHTALYWYRQSLGQGLEFLIYFQGNSAPDKSGLPSDRFSAERTGGSVSTLTIQRTQQEDSAVYLCTSSLTPAGFNTEAFFGQGTRLTVV.